This T cell receptor beta chain emerged from a study of tumor and adjacent non-tumor tissue in lung cancer. About the research overall: Patients were aged about 31 to 85, approximately 11 men and 4 to 6 women, stage I to III.

A modified ARM-PCR protocol with three rounds of nested PCR amplified TCRbeta. In TCRdb, the multiplex PCR reads were re-called with MiXCR into one record per CDR3 protein. The sample lists 68,000 or so distinct CDR3 sequences; just under 60% were seen once. RNA was extracted from bulk tissue without any cell sorting. Per the germline V gene, CDR1 is SGHVS and CDR2 is FQNEAQ. The CDR3 totals 15 residues. Of note for this clonotype: Its antigen is as yet unknown. An end of the junction differs from the germline gene, which may be a read error.

Broader study findings: Tumor TCR diversity, when higher, was linked to shorter survival. Top 100 clones took a larger repertoire share in normal lung.

The source material was lung tumor tissue. The source is a man aged 50 to 60 with non-small cell lung cancer. The chain employs TRBV7-8 and TRBJ2-3; TRBD2 is a possible D gene (5 bases). This chain's CDR3 is CASNLERASTDTQYF. The CDR3 bases are TGTGCCAGCAACTTAGAGAGGGCTAGCACAGATACGCAGTATTTT.